The 29 T cell receptor beta chains presented below share a single source sample, sequenced in a study of response to subunit inactivated influenza vaccine. TCRdb passed the RT-PCR reads through MiXCR, listing each CDR3 protein once. The table has under 550,000 distinct CDR3 sequences, 6% to 9% seen once. The sequencing here drew on PBMCs from blood, taken around 2 years after vaccination. These receptors all come from a man aged 45 to 75 who received an inactivated influenza vaccine.

In its sample, this clonotype was seen a few times. The chain links TRBV6-5 to TRBJ2-7; 7 nucleotides agree with TRBD1. Looked up from germline, CDR1 is MNHEY and CDR2 is SVGAGI. V shed 0 bases and J 2 bases; nucleotides not matched to a gene: 4. The CDR3 is made up of 15 amino acids. The CDR3 bases are TGTGCCAGCAGTTACTCGTTGGGACAGCCCTACGAGCAGTACTTC. It encodes CASSYSLGQPYEQYF.

The chain couples TRBV5-1 to TRBJ1-2; D is undetermined. The CDR3 extends over 14 amino acids. Germline V CDR1 and CDR2: SGHRS, YFSETQ. Trimming removed 0 bases from V and 1 base from J, with 7 bases in between. The CDR3 protein is CASSLDTFNYGYTF. For the CDR3, the DNA is TGCGCCAGCAGCTTGGACACCTTTAACTATGGCTACACCTTC.

This clonotype occurred many times. The chain carries TRBV12-3 or TRBV12-4 and TRBJ1-6, with 11 positions matching TRBD1. The ends lost 5 bases at V and 9 bases at J; junction bases unmatched: 3. CDR3 length equals 14 residues. Here the CDR3 reads CASSKDRGLSPLHF. The CDR3 DNA is TGTGCCAGCAGTAAGGACAGGGGGCTTTCACCCCTCCACTTT.

This clonotype was counted at least ten times. The J gene is TRBJ2-5, the V gene TRBV12-3 or TRBV12-4, with 11 positions matching TRBD2. The CDR3 extends over 13 amino acids. In DNA form, the CDR3 reads TGTGCATCTAGCGGGGGGATCCAAGAGACCCAGTACTTC. Protein: CASSGGIQETQYF.

This clonotype was recorded a few times. One end of the junction is discordant with germline, which a read error may explain. V gene TRBV20-1 combines with J gene TRBJ2-5; D is possibly TRBD1 (6 bases). This CDR3 comprises 11 residues. Per germline, CDR1 DFQATT and CDR2 SNEGSKA (reference sequence). The CDR3 region has the DNA TGCAGTGCTGCCAGGGGAGAGGCCCAGTACTTC. Protein product: CSAARGEAQYF.

V and J are TRBV11-2 and TRBJ2-7; 8 nucleotides agree with TRBD1. The CDR3 is made up of 15 amino acids. The trim removed 4 bases at V and 1 base at J, leaving 6 bases unmatched. CDR1 and CDR2 from the germline V gene are SGHAT and FQNNGV. As DNA, the CDR3 is TGTGCCAGCAGCTCTTTGCAGGGGGCATCCTACGAGCAGTACTTC. It encodes CASSSLQGASYEQYF.

The chain joins TRBV20-1 to TRBJ2-7, with 8 bases fitting TRBD1. Germline V CDR1 and CDR2: DFQATT, SNEGSKA (reference sequence). Trimming cost V 2 bases and J 1 base; bases outside gene matches: 1. The CDR3 spans 13 residues. This CDR3 is CSARQGASYEQYF. The CDR3 DNA is TGCAGTGCTAGACAGGGGGCTTCCTACGAGCAGTACTTC.

This clonotype showed up just a few times. The chain couples TRBV30 to TRBJ1-5; no clear D. The V gene lost 0 bases and the J gene lost 6 bases, with 15 bases spanning the gap. Germline lookup yields CDR1 GTSNPN and CDR2 SVGIG (reference sequence). The CDR3 covers 15 residues. CDR3 coding DNA: TGTGCCTGGAGTGTCAGTAGCCTCTCCCGTCAGCCCCAGCATTTT. Translation: CAWSVSSLSRQPQHF.

This clonotype was detected only a few times. The rearrangement joins TRBV4-2 to TRBJ2-1, with TRBD2 matching over 10 bases. CDR3 size: 16 residues. Germline assignment: CDR1 LGHNA and CDR2 YNFKEQ. With V trimmed by 0 bases and J by 8 bases, 7 bases remained unmatched. The CDR3 nucleotides read TGTGCCAGCAGCCAAGATCCAGCGGGAGGGCCGGATGAGCAGTTCTTC. Translating gives CASSQDPAGGPDEQFF.

The sample holds a few counts of this clonotype. The V gene is TRBV28, the J gene TRBJ2-7; TRBD2 agrees at 7 bases. CDR1 and CDR2 from the germline V gene are MDHEN and SYDVKM. V lost 4 bases to trimming and J lost 3 bases; unmatched junction nucleotides: 15. CDR3 length: 17 amino acids. The CDR3 DNA reads as TGTGCCAGCAGTTCGCTTAGCAAAGCGGGATGGGGCTACGAGCAGTACTTC. It yields the protein CASSSLSKAGWGYEQYF.

The gene calls are TRBV6-2 or TRBV6-3 and TRBJ1-5; D possibly corresponds to TRBD1 (5 bases). V dropped 2 bases and J dropped 0 bases, with 20 bases sitting between them. CDR3 length: 19 residues. Germline lookup yields CDR1 MNHEY and CDR2 SVGEGT. The CDR3 region has the DNA TGTGCCAGCAGTTACCAGCAGGGTGAGGTCGTATATAGCAATCAGCCCCAGCATTTT. Protein product: CASSYQQGEVVYSNQPQHF.

The rearrangement uses TRBV4-2 and TRBJ1-3; no reliable D call. Looked up from germline, CDR1 is LGHNA and CDR2 is YNFKEQ. The CDR3 runs 16 residues. V dropped 0 bases and J dropped 0 bases, with 9 bases sitting between them. Here the CDR3 reads CASSQERPGSGNTIYF. The CDR3 DNA follows: TGTGCCAGCAGCCAAGAAAGGCCGGGCTCTGGAAACACCATATATTTT.

This chain uses TRBV27 with TRBJ2-2; D is uncertain. CDR1 MNHEY and CDR2 SMNVEV come from the germline V gene (reference sequence). The CDR3 length is 15 residues. V gave up 2 bases and J gave up 5 bases, with 12 bases separating them. CDR3 coding DNA: TGTGCCAGCAGTTTACTAGTGACCGGTACCGGGGAGCTGTTTTTT. This gives the protein CASSLLVTGTGELFF.

This clonotype has at least ten counts. The chain carries TRBV10-3 and TRBJ1-5; no reliable D call. The CDR3 loop spans 15 amino acids. CDR1 ENHRY and CDR2 SYGVKD come from the germline V gene. The V end was cut by 2 bases, the J end by 2 bases, with 10 bases between. DNA for the CDR3: TGTGCCATCAGTGAGGGGCAGGAGGGCAATCAGCCCCAGCATTTT. Translation: CAISEGQEGNQPQHF.

In its sample, this clonotype was seen a few times. This chain uses TRBV5-5 with TRBJ1-2; maybe TRBD1 (6 bases). The V end was cut by 2 bases, the J end by 2 bases, with 10 bases between. Germline loops: CDR1 SGHKS, CDR2 YYEKEE (reference sequence). This CDR3 comprises 14 residues. In nucleotides, the CDR3 is TGTGCCAGCAGCTTTAGACAGGCCAACTATGGCTACACCTTC. Its protein product is CASSFRQANYGYTF.

CDR3 nucleotide sequence: TGTGCCAGCAGCGAGACTGGACGGTTCACTGAAGCTTTCTTT. Encoded protein: CASSETGRFTEAFF. The rearrangement uses TRBV11-2 and TRBJ1-1; D is undetermined. The CDR3 is 14 residues long. The germline gives CDR1 SGHAT, CDR2 FQNNGV. Trimming removed 5 bases from V and 4 bases from J, with 14 bases in between.

This clonotype was picked up many times. This rearrangement joins TRBV7-9 to TRBJ2-2, with TRBD1 matching 10 bases. The CDR3 runs to 17 residues. From germline, CDR1 is SEHNR and CDR2 FQNEAQ (reference sequence). The trim removed 5 bases at V and 5 bases at J, leaving 11 bases unmatched. Here the CDR3 reads CASSGRPGTGETGELFF. CDR3 DNA sequence: TGTGCCAGCAGCGGCAGACCCGGGACAGGGGAGACCGGGGAGCTGTTTTTT. The full variable domain, completed using reference TRBV7-9 and TRBJ2-2, is DTGVSQNPRHKITKRGQNVTFRCDPISEHNRLYWYRQTLGQGPEFLTYFQNEAQLEKSRLLSDRFSAERPKGSFSTLEIQRTEQGDSAMYLCASSGRPGTGETGELFFGEGSRLTVL.

The chain couples TRBV27 to TRBJ1-5; D ambiguous. V lost 2 bases and J lost 8, with 10 bases in between. Germline CDR1 and CDR2: MNHEY and SMNVEV (reference sequence). CDR3 length: 13 amino acids. The CDR3 DNA reads as TGTGCCAGCAGTTTAGGGCAGGCGGAGCCCCAGCATTTT. It specifies CASSLGQAEPQHF.

This clonotype was counted many times. The DNA for the CDR3 is TGTGCCAGCTCACCACGTCCATACACCGGGGAGCTGTTTTTT. This encodes CASSPRPYTGELFF. The rearrangement links TRBV18 to TRBJ2-2; D is unresolved. With 1 base removed from V and 3 bases from J, the gap between germline ends came to 6 bases. The CDR3 is made up of 14 amino acids. Germline loops: CDR1 KGHSH, CDR2 LQKENI. The complete variable domain, with remaining parts taken from reference TRBV18 and TRBJ2-2, reads NAGVMQNPRHLVRRRGQEARLRCSPMKGHSHVYWYRQLPEEGLKFMVYLQKENIIDESGMPKERFSAEFPKEGPSILRIQQVVRGDSAAYFCASSPRPYTGELFFGEGSRLTVL.

The chain is built from TRBV27 and TRBJ2-7; 7 bases match TRBD1. The germline CDR1 and CDR2 sequences are MNHEY and SMNVEV (reference sequence). CDR3 size: 16 residues. Trimming took 4 bases from V and 6 from J; bases not matched to a gene: 15. This chain's CDR3 is CASSYLTDRAGGEQYF. In DNA, the CDR3 is TGTGCCAGCAGTTATCTTACCGACAGGGCAGGCGGCGAGCAGTACTTC.

The chain combines TRBV7-6 with TRBJ2-2; tentative D call: TRBD2 (6 bases). The germline V and J ends were trimmed by 7 bases and 4 bases, with 13 bases remaining between them. The germline CDR1 and CDR2 sequences are SGHVS and FNYEAQ. The length of the CDR3 is 14 residues. The CDR3 coding sequence is TGTGCCAGCAACACTGCGGGGAGCACCGGGGAGCTGTTTTTT. It encodes CASNTAGSTGELFF.

This clonotype was seen at least ten times. The chain combines TRBV18 with TRBJ2-7; a possible D gene is TRBD1 (6 bases). Trimming took off 6 bases at V and 1 base at J, with 16 bases between the two ends. The CDR3 length is 15 residues. The germline V gene encodes CDR1 KGHSH and CDR2 LQKENI. Written as DNA, the CDR3 is TGTGCCAGCTCGCCAGGCAGCGGACAGTCCTACGAGCAGTACTTC. This codes for CASSPGSGQSYEQYF.

CDR3 DNA: TGCAGTGGGAGGAGTCCTTACCACGAGCAGTACTTC. It translates to CSGRSPYHEQYF. This chain links TRBV20-1 with TRBJ2-7; TRBD2 is a possible D gene (5 bases). Between the trimmed V and J ends, which lost 7 bases and 5 bases, there was a span of 15 bases. The germline V gene encodes CDR1 DFQATT and CDR2 SNEGSKA (reference sequence). CDR3 length equals 12 residues.

In its sample, this clonotype was seen a few times. The rearrangement links TRBV3-1 to TRBJ2-5; D is unclear. Trimming took off 0 bases at V and 4 bases at J, with 18 bases between the two ends. Germline V gene data show CDR1 as LGHDT and CDR2 as YNNKEL (reference sequence). The CDR3 is 17 amino acids. CDR3 amino acids: CASSQEALATSPETQYF. The CDR3 DNA sequence: TGTGCCAGCAGCCAAGAGGCGTTGGCAACCTCCCCAGAGACCCAGTACTTC.

This clonotype was found a few times. The rearrangement links TRBV7-8 to TRBJ2-7, with TRBD1 matching 7 bases. This CDR3 spans 14 amino acids. J lost 2 bases, V lost 4 bases, and 5 bases had no gene match. The germline V gene has CDR1 SGHVS and CDR2 FQNEAQ. In DNA, the CDR3 is TGTGCCAGCAGCTACAGGGGTAGCCCCTACGAGCAGTACTTC. Translating gives CASSYRGSPYEQYF.

The chain couples TRBV2 to TRBJ2-1; possible D gene TRBD1, 5 bases. This CDR3 is built from 17 residues. Germline values: CDR1 SNHLY, CDR2 FYNNEI. Trimming took off 5 bases at V and 4 bases at J, with 21 bases between the two ends. This chain's CDR3 is CASSPYSPLGVYNEQFF. CDR3 DNA: TGTGCCAGCAGTCCATATTCCCCATTAGGGGTATACAATGAGCAGTTCTTC.

This clonotype was detected only a few times. V gene TRBV4-1 combines with J gene TRBJ1-5; unclear D gene. Germline V lookup: CDR1 MGHRA, CDR2 YSYEKL. This CDR3 has 13 residues. Trimming removed 0 bases at V and 11 bases at J, with 11 bases between. This chain's CDR3 is CASSQDYGSAQHF. CDR3 sequence (DNA): TGCGCCAGCAGCCAAGACTACGGGTCGGCCCAGCATTTT.

Remarks on this clonotype: The junction departs from the called germline gene at one end, perhaps through a read error. The V and J genes are TRBV7-6 and TRBJ1-1; D gene uncertain. The V gene's germline CDR1 is SGHVS and CDR2 FNYEAQ. The CDR3 runs 13 residues. CDR3 loop: CASSSQMNAEAFF. Here the CDR3 DNA reads TGTGCCAGCAGCTCGCAGATGAACGCTGAAGCTTTCTTT.

In its sample, this clonotype was seen many times. This sequence joins TRBV20-1 and TRBJ2-3, with D unresolved. In germline, CDR1 is DFQATT, CDR2 SNEGSKA (reference sequence). Trimming stripped 1 base from V and 0 bases from J, with 8 bases between. The CDR3 totals 14 residues. The CDR3, as DNA: TGCAGTGCTAGAGTTAACCCTAGCACAGATACGCAGTATTTT. Protein sequence: CSARVNPSTDTQYF.